This T cell receptor (beta chain) was observed in a study of blood T cell repertoires in COVID-19. At the level of the study: Sources were T cells, B-cell-depleted T cells, or PBMCs; the material itself was cDNA or gDNA.

Measured with immunoSEQ multiplex PCR; TCRdb has only the in-frame clones, and not every one. The sample records about 190,000 clones, around 90% being singletons. CDR3 length: 14 residues. The germline CDR1 and CDR2 sequences are LNHDA and SQIVND (reference sequence). V lost 5 bases to trimming and J lost 7 bases; unmatched junction nucleotides: 9. The chain employs TRBV19 and TRBJ2-5; TRBD2 agrees at 8 bases. What was sequenced was peripheral blood. This sequence originates from a middle-aged man with acute or convalescent COVID-19. This CDR3 reads CASSATSGQSTQYF. In DNA, the CDR3 is TGTGCCAGTAGTGCCACTAGCGGACAATCGACCCAGTACTTC.